This T cell receptor (beta chain) originates from a study of T-cell memory formation after mild COVID-19. V was shortened by 3 bases and J by 1 base, with 9 bases between the two germline ends. Germline CDR1 and CDR2: SEHNR and FQNEAQ (reference sequence). This CDR3 has 14 residues. Study outcomes and limitations: Day 15 to 85 contractors were CD4/CD8 balanced; later expanders leaned CD4+.

5'RACE primed at constant segments yielded TCR alpha and TCR beta cDNA libraries bearing sample barcodes and UMIs. TCRdb re-called the 5' RACE reads with MiXCR, one entry per CDR3 protein. The sample records roughly 310,000 distinct CDR3 sequences, approximately 16% being singletons. In regard to this clonotype: Its specificity is not known.

This TCR derives from a man between 18 and 35 years old who had mild COVID-19 (a few samples of this study predate the infection). Cell type and time point are not known. Input material: PBMCs or a T cell subset sorted from them (not recorded which). The chain recombines TRBV7-9 with TRBJ1-1, with a weak D call TRBD1 (6 bases). CDR3 in DNA: TGTGCCAGCAGCTTTACGACAGGGAACACTGAAGCTTTCTTT. This gives the protein CASSFTTGNTEAFF. Drawing the rest from reference TRBV7-9 and TRBJ1-1, the complete variable domain is DTGVSQNPRHKITKRGQNVTFRCDPISEHNRLYWYRQTLGQGPEFLTYFQNEAQLEKSRLLSDRFSAERPKGSFSTLEIQRTEQGDSAMYLCASSFTTGNTEAFFGQGTRLTVV.